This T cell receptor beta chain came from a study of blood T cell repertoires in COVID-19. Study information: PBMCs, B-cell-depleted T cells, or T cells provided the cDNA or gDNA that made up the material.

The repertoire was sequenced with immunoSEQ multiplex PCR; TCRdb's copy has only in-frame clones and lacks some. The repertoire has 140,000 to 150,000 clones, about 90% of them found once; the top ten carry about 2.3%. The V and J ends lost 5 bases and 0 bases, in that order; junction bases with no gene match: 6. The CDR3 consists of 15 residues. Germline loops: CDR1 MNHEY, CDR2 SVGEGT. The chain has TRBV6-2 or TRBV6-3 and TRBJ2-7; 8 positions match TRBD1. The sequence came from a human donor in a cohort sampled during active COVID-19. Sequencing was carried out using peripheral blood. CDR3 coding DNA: TGTGCCAGCAGTCGTCAGGGGGCGAACTCCTACGAGCAGTACTTC. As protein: CASSRQGANSYEQYF.